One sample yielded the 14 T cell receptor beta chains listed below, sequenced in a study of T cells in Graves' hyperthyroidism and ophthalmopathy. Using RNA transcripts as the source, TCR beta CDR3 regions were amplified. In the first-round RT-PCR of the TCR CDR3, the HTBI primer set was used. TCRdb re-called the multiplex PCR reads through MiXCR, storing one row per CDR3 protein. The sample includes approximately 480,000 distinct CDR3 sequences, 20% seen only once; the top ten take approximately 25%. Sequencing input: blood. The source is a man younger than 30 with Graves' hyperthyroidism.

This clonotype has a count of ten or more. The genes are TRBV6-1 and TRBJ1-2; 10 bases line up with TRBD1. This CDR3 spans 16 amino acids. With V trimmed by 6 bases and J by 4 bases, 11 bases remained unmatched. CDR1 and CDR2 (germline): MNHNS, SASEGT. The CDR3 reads CASSLTGGVDAYGYTF. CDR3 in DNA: TGTGCCAGCAGCTTGACAGGGGGCGTCGATGCCTATGGCTACACCTTC.

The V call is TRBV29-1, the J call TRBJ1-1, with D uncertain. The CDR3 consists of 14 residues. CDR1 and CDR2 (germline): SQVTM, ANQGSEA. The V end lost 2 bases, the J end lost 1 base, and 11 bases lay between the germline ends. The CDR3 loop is CSVELGVGNTEAFF. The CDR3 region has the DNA TGCAGCGTTGAATTAGGTGTGGGGAACACTGAAGCTTTCTTT.

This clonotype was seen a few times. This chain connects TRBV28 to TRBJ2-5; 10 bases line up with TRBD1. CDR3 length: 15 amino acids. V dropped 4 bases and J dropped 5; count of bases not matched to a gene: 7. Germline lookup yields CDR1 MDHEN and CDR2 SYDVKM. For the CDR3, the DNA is TGTGCCAGCAGTTCCTTGGACAGGGGGGGTGAGACCCAGTACTTC. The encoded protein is CASSSLDRGGETQYF.

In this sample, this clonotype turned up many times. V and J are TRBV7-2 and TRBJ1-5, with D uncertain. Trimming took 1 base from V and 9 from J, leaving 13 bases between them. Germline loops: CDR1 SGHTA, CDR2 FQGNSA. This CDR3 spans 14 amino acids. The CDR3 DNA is TGTGCCAGCAGCTTAGGGATGGGAAATTTGCCCCAGCATTTT. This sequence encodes CASSLGMGNLPQHF.

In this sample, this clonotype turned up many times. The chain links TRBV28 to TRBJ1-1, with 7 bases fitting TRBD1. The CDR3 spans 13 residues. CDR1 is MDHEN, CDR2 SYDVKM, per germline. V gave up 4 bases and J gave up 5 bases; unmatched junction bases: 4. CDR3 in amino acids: CASSWGRGTEAFF. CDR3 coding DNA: TGTGCCAGCAGTTGGGGCAGGGGGACTGAAGCTTTCTTT.

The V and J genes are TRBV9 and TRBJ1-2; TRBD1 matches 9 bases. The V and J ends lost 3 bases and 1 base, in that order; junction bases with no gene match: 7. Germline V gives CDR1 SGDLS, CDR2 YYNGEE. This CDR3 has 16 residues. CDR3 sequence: CASSADRGGYNYGYTF. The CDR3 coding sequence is TGTGCCAGCAGCGCGGACAGGGGAGGGTATAACTATGGCTACACCTTC. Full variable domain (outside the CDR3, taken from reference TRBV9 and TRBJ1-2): DSGVTQTPKHLITATGQRVTLRCSPRSGDLSVYWYQQSLDQGLQFLIQYYNGEERAKGNILERFSAQQFPDLHSELNLSSLELGDSALYFCASSADRGGYNYGYTFGSGTRLTVV.

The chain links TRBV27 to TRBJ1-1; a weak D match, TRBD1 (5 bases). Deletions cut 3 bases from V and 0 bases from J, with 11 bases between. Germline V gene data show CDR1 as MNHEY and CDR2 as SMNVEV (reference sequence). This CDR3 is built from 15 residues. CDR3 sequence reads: CASSFRERLNTEAFF. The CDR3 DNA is TGTGCCAGCAGTTTCAGGGAACGACTGAACACTGAAGCTTTCTTT.

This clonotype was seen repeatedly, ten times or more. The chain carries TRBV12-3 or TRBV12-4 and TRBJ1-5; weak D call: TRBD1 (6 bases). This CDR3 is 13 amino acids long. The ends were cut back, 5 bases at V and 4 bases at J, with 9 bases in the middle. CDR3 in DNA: TGTGCCAGCAGTGATGGACAGAATCAGCCCCAGCATTTT. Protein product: CASSDGQNQPQHF.

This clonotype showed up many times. For the CDR3, the DNA is TGTGCCAGCAGTGAAGCACGCCCTGGCTACGAGCAGTACTTC. It specifies CASSEARPGYEQYF. The V call is TRBV6-1, the J call TRBJ2-7, with no clear D. Per germline, CDR1 MNHNS and CDR2 SASEGT. Trimming took 0 bases from V and 3 from J, leaving 9 bases between them. This CDR3 has 14 residues.

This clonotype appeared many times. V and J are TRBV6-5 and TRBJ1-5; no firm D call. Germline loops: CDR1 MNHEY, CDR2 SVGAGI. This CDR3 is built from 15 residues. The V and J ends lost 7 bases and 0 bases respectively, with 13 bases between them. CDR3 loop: CASIPSGVSNQPQHF. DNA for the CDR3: TGTGCCAGCATCCCGTCGGGTGTTAGCAATCAGCCCCAGCATTTT.

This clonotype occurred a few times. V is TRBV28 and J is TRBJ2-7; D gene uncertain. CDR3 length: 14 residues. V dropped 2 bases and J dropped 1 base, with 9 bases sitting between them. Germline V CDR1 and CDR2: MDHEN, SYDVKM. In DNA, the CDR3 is TGTGCCAGCAGTTTACTGGGCCCTTCCTACGAGCAGTACTTC. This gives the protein CASSLLGPSYEQYF.

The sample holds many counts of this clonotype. This CDR3 is CASSRGEGGQPQHF. CDR3 nucleotides: TGCGCCAGCAGCCGCGGGGAGGGTGGGCAGCCCCAGCATTTT. The V gene is TRBV4-1, the J gene TRBJ1-5; D uncertain. Trimming took off 4 bases at V and 7 bases at J, with 14 bases between the two ends. CDR3 length: 14 residues. CDR1 and CDR2 (germline): MGHRA, YSYEKL.

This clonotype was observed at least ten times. CDR3 in amino acids: CASSFEPGGETQYF. The CDR3 bases are TGTGCCAGCAGCTTCGAGCCGGGAGGAGAGACCCAGTACTTC. The V and J genes are TRBV11-2 and TRBJ2-5; TRBD2 aligns across 7 bases. CDR1 and CDR2 from the germline V gene are SGHAT and FQNNGV. The CDR3 has 14 residues. With V trimmed by 3 bases and J by 4 bases, 5 bases remained unmatched.

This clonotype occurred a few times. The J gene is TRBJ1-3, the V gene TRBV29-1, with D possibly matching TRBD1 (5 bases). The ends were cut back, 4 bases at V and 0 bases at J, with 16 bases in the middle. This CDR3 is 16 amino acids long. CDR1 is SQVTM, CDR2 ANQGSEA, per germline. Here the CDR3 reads CSVGDVRGFSGNTIYF. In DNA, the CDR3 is TGCAGCGTTGGAGATGTTCGGGGCTTCTCTGGAAACACCATATATTTT.